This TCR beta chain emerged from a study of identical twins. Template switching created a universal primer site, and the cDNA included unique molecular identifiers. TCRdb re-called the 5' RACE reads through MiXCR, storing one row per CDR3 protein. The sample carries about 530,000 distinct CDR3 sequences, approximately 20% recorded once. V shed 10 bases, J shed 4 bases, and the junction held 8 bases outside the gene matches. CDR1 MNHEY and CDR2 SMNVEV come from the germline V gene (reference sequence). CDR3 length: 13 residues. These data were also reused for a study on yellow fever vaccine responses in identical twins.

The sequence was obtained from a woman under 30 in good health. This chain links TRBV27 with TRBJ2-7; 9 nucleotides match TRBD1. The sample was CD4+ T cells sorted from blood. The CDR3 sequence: CAKRTGVSYEQYV. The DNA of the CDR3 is TGTGCCAAAAGGACAGGGGTTAGTTACGAGCAGTACGTC.